This passage covers 10 T cell receptor beta chains from one sample sequenced in a study of blood T cell repertoires in COVID-19. Clones were read by immunoSEQ multiplex PCR, and TCRdb kept only the in-frame ones, dropping some. Found here are about 190,000 clones, approximately 85% of them singletons; the top ten hold approximately 5%. Sequenced material: peripheral blood. The receptors shown here come from a woman in her 70s with active or convalescent COVID-19.

V and J are TRBV27 and TRBJ2-1; D might be TRBD2 (6 bases). V lost 6 bases and J lost 0, with 12 bases in between. In germline, CDR1 is MNHEY, CDR2 SMNVEV (reference sequence). The CDR3 loop spans 15 amino acids. For the CDR3, the DNA is TGTGCCAGCAGCGTCCGGGAGAGCTCCTACAATGAGCAGTTCTTC. Translated, it gives CASSVRESSYNEQFF.

This sequence joins TRBV5-4 and TRBJ2-5; 7 bases line up with TRBD1. J was trimmed by 2 bases and V by 4 bases; bases with no gene match: 2. This CDR3 region has 13 residues. CDR1 and CDR2 from the germline V gene are SGHNT and YYREEE (reference sequence). This CDR3 is CASSRGQQETQYF. The CDR3 DNA is TGTGCCAGCAGCAGGGGACAGCAAGAGACCCAGTACTTC.

The genes are TRBV11-2 and TRBJ2-7, with TRBD2 as a possible D gene (6 bases). Trimming cost V 4 bases and J 0 bases, with 16 bases left between them. Germline V lookup: CDR1 SGHAT, CDR2 FQNNGV. CDR3 size: 16 residues. CDR3 protein: CASSSLGAGSSYEQYF. The CDR3 DNA is TGTGCCAGCAGCTCGCTTGGGGCGGGAAGCTCCTACGAGCAGTACTTC.

This chain joins TRBV5-4 and TRBJ2-4, with a possible D match to TRBD2 (6 bases). Looked up from germline, CDR1 is SGHNT and CDR2 is YYREEE (reference sequence). Trimming removed 0 bases at V and 0 bases at J, with 7 bases between. The CDR3 has 15 amino acids. CDR3 loop: CASSLAGVAKNIQYF. In DNA, the CDR3 is TGTGCCAGCAGCTTGGCGGGGGTAGCCAAAAACATTCAGTACTTC.

The rearrangement uses TRBV7-9 and TRBJ1-4, with 8 nucleotides matching TRBD1. Trimming cost V 1 base and J 4 bases; bases outside gene matches: 2. There are 15 residues in the CDR3. Germline loops: CDR1 SEHNR, CDR2 FQNEAQ (reference sequence). CDR3 sequence reads: CASSLGQGLNEKLFF. As DNA, the CDR3 is TGTGCCAGCAGCTTAGGACAGGGGCTTAATGAAAAACTGTTTTTT.

The chain links TRBV9 to TRBJ2-7; TRBD2 agrees at 13 bases. The germline gives CDR1 SGDLS, CDR2 YYNGEE. The CDR3 is 14 residues long. J lost 6 bases, V lost 3 bases, and 3 bases had no gene match. In DNA form, the CDR3 reads TGTGCCAGCAGCGAACTAGCGGGAGGGGGCGAGCAGTACTTC. Translated, it gives CASSELAGGGEQYF.

This sequence joins TRBV6-6 and TRBJ1-5, with a weak D call TRBD1 (5 bases). The germline gives CDR1 MNHNY, CDR2 SVGAGI (reference sequence). Trimming took 2 bases from V and 7 from J, leaving 15 bases between them. The CDR3 consists of 15 residues. CDR3 in DNA: TGTGCCAGCAGTTACGGAGGGGCGATACTACAGCCCCAGCATTTT. Amino acids: CASSYGGAILQPQHF.

This chain joins TRBV9 and TRBJ2-7; D gene unclear. The V gene lost 0 bases and the J gene lost 5 bases, with 9 bases spanning the gap. Germline values: CDR1 SGDLS, CDR2 YYNGEE. There are 13 residues in the CDR3. In nucleotides, the CDR3 is TGTGCCAGCAGCGTAGGTCCTCCAGACGAGCAGTACTTC. This sequence encodes CASSVGPPDEQYF.

In this sample, this clone turned up once. The rearrangement links TRBV29-1 to TRBJ2-3; the D gene is possibly TRBD1 (5 bases). The CDR3 totals 14 residues. In germline, CDR1 is SQVTM, CDR2 ANQGSEA. The V end lost 1 base, the J end lost 10 bases, and 18 bases lay between the germline ends. DNA of the CDR3: TGCAGCGTTGAAGGGGGCGTCGCCCTAGGTCCGCAGTATTTT. This codes for CSVEGGVALGPQYF.

The V and J genes are TRBV19 and TRBJ1-5, with D tentatively TRBD1 (5 bases). Germline V lookup: CDR1 LNHDA, CDR2 SQIVND (reference sequence). The CDR3 length is 20 residues. Trimming left V 7 bases short and J 4 bases short, with 32 bases between. CDR3 residues: CASMDLSLRLGGGENQPQHF. The CDR3 DNA sequence: TGTGCCAGTATGGATCTCTCCTTAAGATTGGGGGGGGGAGAAAATCAGCCCCAGCATTTT.